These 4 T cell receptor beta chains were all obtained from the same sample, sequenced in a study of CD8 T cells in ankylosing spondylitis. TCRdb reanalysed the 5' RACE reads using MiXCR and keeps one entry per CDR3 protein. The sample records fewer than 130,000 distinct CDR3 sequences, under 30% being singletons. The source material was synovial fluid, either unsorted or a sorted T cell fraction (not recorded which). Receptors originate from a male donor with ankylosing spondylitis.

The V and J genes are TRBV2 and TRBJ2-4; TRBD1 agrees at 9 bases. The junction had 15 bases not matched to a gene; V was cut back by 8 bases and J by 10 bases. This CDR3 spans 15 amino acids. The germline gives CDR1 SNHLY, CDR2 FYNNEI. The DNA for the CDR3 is TGTGCCAGCTCCCGAGAGACAGGGGGTGAGGATATTCAGTACTTC. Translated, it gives CASSRETGGEDIQYF.

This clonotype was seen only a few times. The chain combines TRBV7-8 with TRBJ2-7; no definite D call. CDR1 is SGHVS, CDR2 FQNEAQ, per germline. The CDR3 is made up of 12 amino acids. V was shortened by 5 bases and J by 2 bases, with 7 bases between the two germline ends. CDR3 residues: CASSPLAYEQYF. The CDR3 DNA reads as TGTGCCAGCAGCCCCCTCGCCTACGAGCAGTACTTC.

Written as DNA, the CDR3 is TGTGCCAGCAGTTTAGCAGGGGTTACTGAAGCTTTCTTT. Translation: CASSLAGVTEAFF. The chain links TRBV12-3 or TRBV12-4 to TRBJ1-1; D perhaps matches TRBD1 (5 bases). The CDR3 sequence is 13 residues long. The ends were cut back, 0 bases at V and 5 bases at J, with 7 bases in the middle.

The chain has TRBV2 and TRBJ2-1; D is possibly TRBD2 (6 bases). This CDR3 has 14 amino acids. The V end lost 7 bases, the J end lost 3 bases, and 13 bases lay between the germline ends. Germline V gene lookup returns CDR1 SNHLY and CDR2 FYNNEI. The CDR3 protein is CASKGSGRYNEQFF. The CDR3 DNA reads TGTGCCAGCAAGGGTAGCGGCCGCTACAATGAGCAGTTCTTC.